These 8 T cell receptor beta chains were sequenced from one sample in a study of identical twins. MiXCR, run by TCRdb on the 5' RACE reads, gives a single entry per CDR3 protein. The sample holds 1.5 million to 2 million distinct CDR3 sequences; around 29% are singletons and the top ten take approximately 0.29%. Sequenced input: cord blood. The receptor set was obtained from a newborn girl in good health.

This clonotype has just a few counts. The genes are TRBV20-1 and TRBJ2-3; no reliable D call. Trimming shortened V by 3 bases and J by 0 bases, and 10 bases separated the two germline ends. Germline CDR1 and CDR2: DFQATT and SNEGSKA (reference sequence). This CDR3 contains 14 residues. CDR3 nucleotide sequence: TGCAGTGCTAGGGCCCCTCCTAGCACAGATACGCAGTATTTT. Translating gives CSARAPPSTDTQYF.

This clonotype showed up many times. The rearrangement links TRBV10-3 to TRBJ2-5; D may be TRBD2 (6 bases). The V and J ends lost 3 bases and 1 base respectively, with 15 bases between them. The V gene's germline CDR1 is ENHRY and CDR2 SYGVKD. This CDR3 is 16 amino acids long. CDR3 amino acids: CAISDPPLARQETQYF. In DNA form, the CDR3 reads TGTGCCATCAGTGACCCTCCTCTAGCGCGCCAAGAGACCCAGTACTTC.

The rearrangement uses TRBV5-5 and TRBJ2-1, with 9 bases lining up with TRBD1. The CDR3 spans 19 residues. With V trimmed by 2 bases and J by 8 bases, 20 bases remained unmatched. CDR1 and CDR2 from the germline V gene are SGHKS and YYEKEE (reference sequence). This chain's CDR3 is CASSFRIPGTGYVLDEQFF. As DNA, the CDR3 is TGTGCCAGCAGCTTCCGAATTCCCGGGACAGGGTATGTTCTCGATGAGCAGTTCTTC.

The chain combines TRBV28 with TRBJ2-7; D is possibly TRBD2 (6 bases). Trimming took 7 bases from V and 7 from J, leaving 26 bases between them. Germline CDR1 MDHEN, CDR2 SYDVKM. CDR3 length: 16 residues. In DNA form, the CDR3 reads TGTGCCAGCAACAACCCCGGCGGGATTCGCGTAAATGAGCAGTACTTC. It encodes CASNNPGGIRVNEQYF.

The genes are TRBV6-2 or TRBV6-3 and TRBJ2-3; 9 positions match TRBD2. This CDR3 is built from 18 residues. Trimming cost V 6 bases and J 0 bases; bases outside gene matches: 13. Per germline, CDR1 MNHEY and CDR2 SVGEGT. The CDR3 loop is CASSYPGLAGSSTDTQYF. CDR3 nucleotide sequence: TGTGCCAGCAGCTACCCCGGGCTAGCGGGGTCTAGCACAGATACGCAGTATTTT.

As for this clonotype: One end of the junction does not line up with germline, which may come from a read error. CDR3 nucleotide sequence: TGTGCCAGCAACTTAGGGGGACAGCTCAATTCACCCCTCCACTTT. Translated, it gives CASNLGGQLNSPLHF. The V call is TRBV7-2, the J call TRBJ1-6; 7 bases map to TRBD1. The length of the CDR3 is 15 residues. Germline CDR1 SGHTA, CDR2 FQGNSA.

This rearrangement joins TRBV15 to TRBJ2-3, with TRBD2 identical over 10 bases. In germline, CDR1 is LNHNV, CDR2 YYDKDF (reference sequence). V lost 6 bases and J lost 5; bases outside the gene matches: 14. The CDR3 spans 17 residues. This chain's CDR3 is CATSRGRAGGLGDTQYF. CDR3 nucleotide sequence: TGTGCCACCAGTCGGGGACGAGCGGGAGGGTTGGGAGATACGCAGTATTTT.

The CDR3 nucleotides read TGTGCCAGCAGTTTATTCCATAGCGGGAGGGTCAATGAGCAGTTCTTC. Translated: CASSLFHSGRVNEQFF. The chain recombines TRBV27 with TRBJ2-1, with TRBD2 matching over 11 bases. The CDR3 runs 16 residues. The V and J ends lost 1 base and 6 bases, in that order; junction bases with no gene match: 5. CDR1 MNHEY and CDR2 SMNVEV come from the germline V gene (reference sequence).